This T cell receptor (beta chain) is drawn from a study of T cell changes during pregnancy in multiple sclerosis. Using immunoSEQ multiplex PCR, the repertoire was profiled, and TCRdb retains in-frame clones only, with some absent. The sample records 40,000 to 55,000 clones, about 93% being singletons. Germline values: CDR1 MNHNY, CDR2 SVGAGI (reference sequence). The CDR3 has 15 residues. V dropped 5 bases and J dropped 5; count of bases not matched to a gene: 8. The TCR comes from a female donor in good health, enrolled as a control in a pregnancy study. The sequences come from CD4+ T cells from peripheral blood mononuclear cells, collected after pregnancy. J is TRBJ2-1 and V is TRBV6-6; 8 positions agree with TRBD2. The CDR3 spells CASSRPGLGHNEQFF. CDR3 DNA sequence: TGTGCCAGCAGTCGCCCGGGACTAGGGCACAATGAGCAGTTCTTC.